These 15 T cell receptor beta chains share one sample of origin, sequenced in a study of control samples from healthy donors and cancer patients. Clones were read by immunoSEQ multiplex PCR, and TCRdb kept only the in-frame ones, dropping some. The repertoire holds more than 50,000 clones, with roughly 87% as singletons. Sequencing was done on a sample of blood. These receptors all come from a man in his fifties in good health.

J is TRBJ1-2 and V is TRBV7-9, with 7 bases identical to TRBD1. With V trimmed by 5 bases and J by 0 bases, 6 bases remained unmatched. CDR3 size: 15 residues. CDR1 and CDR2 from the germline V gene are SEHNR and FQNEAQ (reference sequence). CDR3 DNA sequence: TGTGCCAGCAGCCCCTCGGACAGGCCTAACTATGGCTACACCTTC. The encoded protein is CASSPSDRPNYGYTF.

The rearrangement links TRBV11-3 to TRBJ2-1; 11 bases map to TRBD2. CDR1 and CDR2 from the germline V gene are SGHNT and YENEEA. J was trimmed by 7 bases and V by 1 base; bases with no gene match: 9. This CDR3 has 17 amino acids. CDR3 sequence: CASSLAYTSGSGNEQFF. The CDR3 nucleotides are TGTGCCAGCAGCTTAGCCTATACTAGCGGGAGTGGAAATGAGCAGTTCTTC.

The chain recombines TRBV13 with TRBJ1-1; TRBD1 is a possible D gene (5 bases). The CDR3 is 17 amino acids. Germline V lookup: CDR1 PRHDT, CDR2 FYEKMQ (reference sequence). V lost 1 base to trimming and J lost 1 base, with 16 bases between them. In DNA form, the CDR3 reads TGTGCCAGCAGCTTAGTATGGGGGTTGGGGCAGAACACTGAAGCTTTCTTT. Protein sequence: CASSLVWGLGQNTEAFF.

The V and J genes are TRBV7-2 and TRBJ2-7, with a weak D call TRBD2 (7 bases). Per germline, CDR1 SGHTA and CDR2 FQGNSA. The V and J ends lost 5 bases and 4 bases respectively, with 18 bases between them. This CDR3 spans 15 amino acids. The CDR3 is CASSIGLGGSYEQYF. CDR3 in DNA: TGTGCCAGCAGCATCGGACTAGGGGGTTCATACGAGCAGTACTTC. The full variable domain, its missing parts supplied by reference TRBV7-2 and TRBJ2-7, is GAGVSQSPSNKVTEKGKDVELRCDPISGHTALYWYRQSLGQGLEFLIYFQGNSAPDKSGLPSDRFSAERTGGSVSTLTIQRTQQEDSAVYLCASSIGLGGSYEQYFGPGTRLTVT.

This chain's CDR3 is CASSLGGRRGDEKLFF. Written as DNA, the CDR3 is TGCGCCAGCAGCTTGGGTGGTAGACGGGGTGATGAAAAACTGTTTTTT. The chain employs TRBV5-1 and TRBJ1-4; D unresolved. The ends were cut back, 0 bases at V and 6 bases at J, with 15 bases in the middle. Germline loops: CDR1 SGHRS, CDR2 YFSETQ. This CDR3 spans 16 amino acids.

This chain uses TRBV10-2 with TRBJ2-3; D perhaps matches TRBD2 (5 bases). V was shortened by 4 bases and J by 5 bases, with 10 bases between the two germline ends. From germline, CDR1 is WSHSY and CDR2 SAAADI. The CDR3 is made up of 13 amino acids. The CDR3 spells CASSGFSVDTQYF. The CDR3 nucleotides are TGCGCCAGCAGTGGATTTAGCGTAGATACGCAGTATTTT.

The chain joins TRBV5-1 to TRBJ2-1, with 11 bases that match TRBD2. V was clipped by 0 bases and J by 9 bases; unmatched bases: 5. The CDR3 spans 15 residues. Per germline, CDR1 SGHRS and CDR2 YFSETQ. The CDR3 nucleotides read TGCGCCAGCAGCTTGGTGGTAGCGGGAGGGCCTGAGCAGTTCTTC. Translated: CASSLVVAGGPEQFF.

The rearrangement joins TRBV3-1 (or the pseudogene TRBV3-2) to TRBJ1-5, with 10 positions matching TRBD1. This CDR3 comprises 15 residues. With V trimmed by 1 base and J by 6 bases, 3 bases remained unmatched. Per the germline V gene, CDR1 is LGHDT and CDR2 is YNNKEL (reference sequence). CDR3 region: CASSQGQGAGQPQHF. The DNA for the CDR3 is TGTGCCAGCAGCCAAGGACAGGGGGCTGGTCAGCCCCAGCATTTT.

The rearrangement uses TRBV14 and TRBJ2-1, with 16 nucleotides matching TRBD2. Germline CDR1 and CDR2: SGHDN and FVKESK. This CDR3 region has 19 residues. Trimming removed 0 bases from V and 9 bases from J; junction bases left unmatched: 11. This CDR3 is CASSQDLYGTSGRDSEQFF. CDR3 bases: TGTGCCAGCAGCCAAGATCTATACGGGACTAGCGGGAGGGATAGTGAGCAGTTCTTC.

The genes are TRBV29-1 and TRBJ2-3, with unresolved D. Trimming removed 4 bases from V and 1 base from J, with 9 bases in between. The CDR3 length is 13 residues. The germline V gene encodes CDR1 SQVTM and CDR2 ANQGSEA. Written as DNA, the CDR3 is TGCAGCGTTGTAAAACTGGGCACAGATACGCAGTATTTT. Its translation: CSVVKLGTDTQYF.

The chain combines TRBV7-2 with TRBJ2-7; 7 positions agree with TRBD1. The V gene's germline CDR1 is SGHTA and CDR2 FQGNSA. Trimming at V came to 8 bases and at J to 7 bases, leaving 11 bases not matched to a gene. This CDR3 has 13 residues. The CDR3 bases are TGTGCCAGCGAGTCATCCGGGACAGTAGAGCAGTACTTC. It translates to CASESSGTVEQYF.

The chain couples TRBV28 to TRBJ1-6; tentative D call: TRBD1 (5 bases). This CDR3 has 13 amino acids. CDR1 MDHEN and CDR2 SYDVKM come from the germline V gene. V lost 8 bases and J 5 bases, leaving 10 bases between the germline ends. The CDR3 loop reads CASGDSHNSPLHF. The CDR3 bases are TGTGCCAGCGGAGACAGCCATAATTCACCCCTCCACTTT.

This chain's CDR3 is CASSLRSTADNSPLHF. The DNA of the CDR3 is TGTGCCAGCAGCTTGAGATCGACAGCGGATAATTCACCCCTCCACTTT. This chain joins TRBV5-5 and TRBJ1-6, with D perhaps TRBD1 (5 bases). The germline V and J ends were trimmed by 1 base and 5 bases, with 13 bases remaining between them. CDR1 and CDR2 from the germline V gene are SGHKS and YYEKEE (reference sequence). This CDR3 is 16 amino acids long.

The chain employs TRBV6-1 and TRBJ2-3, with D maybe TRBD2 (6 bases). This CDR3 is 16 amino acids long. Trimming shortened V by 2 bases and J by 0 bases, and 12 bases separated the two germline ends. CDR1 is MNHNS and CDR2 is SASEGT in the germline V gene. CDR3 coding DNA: TGTGCCAGCAGTGAAAGAGGGACTGGAAGCACAGATACGCAGTATTTT. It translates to CASSERGTGSTDTQYF.

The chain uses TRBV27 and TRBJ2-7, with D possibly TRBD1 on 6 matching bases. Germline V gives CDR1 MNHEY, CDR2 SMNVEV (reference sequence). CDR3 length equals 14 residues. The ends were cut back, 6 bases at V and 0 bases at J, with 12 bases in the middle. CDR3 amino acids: CASRIQQGSYEQYF. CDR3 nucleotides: TGTGCCAGCAGGATCCAACAGGGCTCCTACGAGCAGTACTTC.